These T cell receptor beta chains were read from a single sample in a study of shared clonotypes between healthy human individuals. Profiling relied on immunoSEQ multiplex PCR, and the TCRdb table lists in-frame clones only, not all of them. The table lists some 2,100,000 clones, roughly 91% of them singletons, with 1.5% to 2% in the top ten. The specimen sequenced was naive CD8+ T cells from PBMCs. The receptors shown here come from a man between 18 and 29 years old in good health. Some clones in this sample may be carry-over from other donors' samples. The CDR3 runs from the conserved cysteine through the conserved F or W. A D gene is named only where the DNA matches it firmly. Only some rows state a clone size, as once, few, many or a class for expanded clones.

CDR3aa: CASSPMTRTGKNTEAFF
CDR3nt: TGTGCCAGCTCACCTATGACGAGGACAGGGAAGAACACTGAAGCTTTCTTT
d_gene: TRBD1
v_gene: TRBV18
len: 17
j_gene: TRBJ1-1
abundance: .

CDR3aa: CASSLDVGELFF
CDR3nt: TGTGCCAGCAGTTTGGATGTCGGGGAGCTGTTTTTT
d_gene: .
v_gene: TRBV28
len: 12
j_gene: TRBJ2-2
abundance: .

CDR3aa: CASSSSTGIFYGYTF
CDR3nt: TGTGCCAGCAGCTCATCGACGGGGATTTTCTATGGCTACACCTTC
d_gene: .
v_gene: TRBV7-2
len: 15
j_gene: TRBJ1-2
abundance: .

CDR3aa: CASSLQGDSYEQYF
CDR3nt: TGTGCCAGCAGTTTGCAGGGTGACTCCTACGAGCAGTACTTC
d_gene: .
v_gene: TRBV28
len: 14
j_gene: TRBJ2-7
abundance: once

CDR3aa: CASSYSPGSNTGELFF
CDR3nt: TGTGCCAGCAGTTACTCGCCCGGAAGTAACACCGGGGAGCTGTTTTTT
d_gene: .
v_gene: TRBV6-5
len: 16
j_gene: TRBJ2-2
abundance: .

CDR3aa: CASSAGQRSNYEQYF
CDR3nt: TGTGCCAGCAGCGCGGGACAGCGAAGCAACTACGAGCAGTACTTC
d_gene: TRBD1
v_gene: TRBV9
len: 15
j_gene: TRBJ2-7
abundance: .

CDR3aa: CASSLAWTGTGEQYF
CDR3nt: TGTGCCAGCAGCTTAGCGTGGACAGGGACTGGCGAGCAGTACTTC
d_gene: TRBD1
v_gene: TRBV7-9
len: 15
j_gene: TRBJ2-7
abundance: .

CDR3aa: CASSTAGGNYNEQFF
CDR3nt: TGTGCCAGCAGCACAGCGGGAGGGAACTACAATGAGCAGTTCTTC
d_gene: TRBD2
v_gene: TRBV27
len: 15
j_gene: TRBJ2-1
abundance: .

CDR3aa: CASRVFGTAREKLFF
CDR3nt: TGTGCCAGCAGAGTTTTCGGGACGGCGAGGGAAAAACTGTTTTTT
d_gene: .
v_gene: TRBV25-1
len: 15
j_gene: TRBJ1-4
abundance: .

CDR3aa: CASREKGVTSGNTIYF
CDR3nt: TGTGCCAGCAGGGAAAAAGGGGTTACCTCTGGAAACACCATATATTTT
d_gene: .
v_gene: TRBV6-1
len: 16
j_gene: TRBJ1-3
abundance: .

CDR3aa: CASSLMGTHTTEAFF
CDR3nt: TGTGCCAGCAGCTTGATGGGGACACATACCACTGAAGCTTTCTTT
d_gene: .
v_gene: TRBV5-6
len: 15
j_gene: TRBJ1-1
abundance: .

CDR3aa: CASSQRDLTAGNTIYF
CDR3nt: TGTGCCAGCAGTCAAAGGGACTTAACGGCCGGAAACACCATATATTTT
d_gene: .
v_gene: TRBV27
len: 16
j_gene: TRBJ1-3
abundance: .

CDR3aa: CASSPPSRETQYF
CDR3nt: TGTGCCAGCAGTCCCCCCTCGAGGGAGACCCAGTACTTC
d_gene: .
v_gene: TRBV28
len: 13
j_gene: TRBJ2-5
abundance: .

CDR3aa: CASSYTTGTGELFF
CDR3nt: TGTGCCAGCAGTTACACGACAGGGACCGGGGAGCTGTTTTTT
d_gene: TRBD1
v_gene: TRBV6-5
len: 14
j_gene: TRBJ2-2
abundance: .

CDR3aa: CARGQGGLGELFF
CDR3nt: TGCGCCAGGGGACAGGGGGGTCTCGGGGAGCTGTTTTTT
d_gene: TRBD1
v_gene: TRBV23-1
len: 13
j_gene: TRBJ2-2
abundance: .

CDR3aa: CASSMTGSTYEQYF
CDR3nt: TGTGCCAGCAGTATGACCGGGAGCACCTACGAGCAGTACTTC
d_gene: .
v_gene: TRBV28
len: 14
j_gene: TRBJ2-7
abundance: .

CDR3aa: CSVWTSLGNEQFF
CDR3nt: TGCAGCGTCTGGACTAGCCTGGGGAATGAGCAGTTCTTC
d_gene: TRBD2
v_gene: TRBV29-1
len: 13
j_gene: TRBJ2-1
abundance: once

CDR3aa: CASSGGLAGDRDTQYF
CDR3nt: TGTGCCAGCAGCGGCGGACTAGCGGGAGACCGGGATACGCAGTATTTT
d_gene: TRBD2
v_gene: TRBV7-9
len: 16
j_gene: TRBJ2-3
abundance: .

CDR3aa: CASSQGVAYEQYF
CDR3nt: TGCGCCAGCAGCCAAGGCGTGGCCTACGAGCAGTACTTC
d_gene: .
v_gene: TRBV4-1
len: 13
j_gene: TRBJ2-7
abundance: .

CDR3aa: CAWSAFRDRGLYEQYF
CDR3nt: TGTGCCTGGTCCGCCTTCCGGGACAGGGGATTGTACGAGCAGTACTTC
d_gene: TRBD1
v_gene: TRBV30
len: 16
j_gene: TRBJ2-7
abundance: .

CDR3aa: CASSYDGWPGELFF
CDR3nt: TGTGCCAGCAGCTACGATGGGTGGCCCGGGGAGCTGTTTTTT
d_gene: .
v_gene: TRBV7-9
len: 14
j_gene: TRBJ2-2
abundance: .

CDR3aa: CASSESGDRVYEQYF
CDR3nt: TGCGCCAGCAGTGAGTCAGGGGACAGGGTGTACGAGCAGTACTTC
d_gene: TRBD1
v_gene: TRBV10-1
len: 15
j_gene: TRBJ2-7
abundance: .

CDR3aa: CAWTAPITPYEQYF
CDR3nt: TGTGCCTGGACTGCGCCGATCACACCCTACGAGCAGTACTTC
d_gene: .
v_gene: TRBV30
len: 14
j_gene: TRBJ2-7
abundance: .

CDR3aa: CASSLRRGANYGYTF
CDR3nt: TGTGCCAGCAGCCTAAGGAGGGGCGCTAACTATGGCTACACCTTC
d_gene: .
v_gene: TRBV7-9
len: 15
j_gene: TRBJ1-2
abundance: .

CDR3aa: CASTGPRAGELFF
CDR3nt: TGCGCCAGCACCGGGCCCAGGGCCGGGGAGCTGTTTTTT
d_gene: .
v_gene: TRBV10-2
len: 13
j_gene: TRBJ2-2
abundance: .

CDR3aa: CASSDDRYTGELFF
CDR3nt: TGTGCCAGCAGCGACGACAGGTACACCGGGGAGCTGTTTTTT
d_gene: .
v_gene: TRBV9
len: 14
j_gene: TRBJ2-2
abundance: .

CDR3aa: CASSFLGMQFF
CDR3nt: TGTGCCAGCAGTTTTTTAGGAATGCAGTTCTTC
d_gene: .
v_gene: TRBV28
len: 11
j_gene: TRBJ2-1
abundance: once

CDR3aa: CASSLLTGGDGFF
CDR3nt: TGCGCCAGCAGCCTACTAACAGGGGGAGACGGTTTCTTT
d_gene: TRBD1
v_gene: TRBV4-1
len: 13
j_gene: TRBJ1-1
abundance: .

CDR3aa: CASSWTGTSSYEQYF
CDR3nt: TGTGCCAGCAGCTGGACCGGGACTAGCTCCTACGAGCAGTACTTC
d_gene: TRBD2
v_gene: TRBV11-2
len: 15
j_gene: TRBJ2-7
abundance: .

CDR3aa: CASSPRSIAGARGADTQYF
CDR3nt: TGTGCCAGCAGCCCTCGGTCAATAGCGGGAGCCCGAGGGGCAGATACGCAGTATTTT
d_gene: TRBD2
v_gene: TRBV7-9
len: 19
j_gene: TRBJ2-3
abundance: .

CDR3aa: CASVRDIMNTEAFF
CDR3nt: TGTGCCAGCGTCCGGGATATCATGAACACTGAAGCTTTCTTT
d_gene: .
v_gene: TRBV6-1
len: 14
j_gene: TRBJ1-1
abundance: .

CDR3aa: CASSPSRVVNTGELFF
CDR3nt: TGTGCCAGCTCACCGAGCCGGGTCGTAAACACCGGGGAGCTGTTTTTT
d_gene: .
v_gene: TRBV18
len: 16
j_gene: TRBJ2-2
abundance: few

CDR3aa: CASHDLSNQPQHF
CDR3nt: TGTGCCAGCCACGACCTGAGCAATCAGCCCCAGCATTTT
d_gene: .
v_gene: TRBV28
len: 13
j_gene: TRBJ1-5
abundance: .

CDR3aa: CASRQAANQPQHF
CDR3nt: TGTGCCAGCAGGCAGGCGGCCAATCAGCCCCAGCATTTT
d_gene: .
v_gene: TRBV28
len: 13
j_gene: TRBJ1-5
abundance: .

CDR3aa: CASTAGGGYEQYF
CDR3nt: TGTGCCAGCACCGCGGGGGGGGGATACGAGCAGTACTTC
d_gene: TRBD2
v_gene: TRBV6-5
len: 13
j_gene: TRBJ2-7
abundance: .

CDR3aa: CASSFRTGGTDTQYF
CDR3nt: TGTGCCAGCAGTTTCAGGACAGGTGGTACAGATACGCAGTATTTT
d_gene: TRBD1
v_gene: TRBV28
len: 15
j_gene: TRBJ2-3
abundance: once

CDR3aa: CASSGDRVGSEQFF
CDR3nt: TGTGCCAGCAGCGGTGACAGGGTGGGAAGTGAGCAGTTCTTC
d_gene: TRBD1
v_gene: TRBV6-1
len: 14
j_gene: TRBJ2-1
abundance: .

CDR3aa: CASRGLAGGIDEQYF
CDR3nt: TGTGCCAGTCGGGGACTAGCGGGAGGAATCGACGAGCAGTACTTC
d_gene: TRBD2
v_gene: TRBV11-2
len: 15
j_gene: TRBJ2-7
abundance: .

CDR3aa: CASSVPGETQYF
CDR3nt: TGTGCCAGCAGCGTACCTGGCGAGACCCAGTACTTC
d_gene: .
v_gene: TRBV9
len: 12
j_gene: TRBJ2-5
abundance: .

CDR3aa: CASSLSEYNEQFF
CDR3nt: TGTGCCAGCAGTTTGAGTGAATACAATGAGCAGTTCTTC
d_gene: .
v_gene: TRBV27
len: 13
j_gene: TRBJ2-1
abundance: .

CDR3aa: CASSESTLTGAEQYF
CDR3nt: TGCGCCAGCAGTGAGTCCACCCTGACAGGGGCCGAGCAGTACTTC
d_gene: TRBD1
v_gene: TRBV10-1
len: 15
j_gene: TRBJ2-7
abundance: .

CDR3aa: CAWSSVGGTDTQYF
CDR3nt: TGTGCCTGGAGTTCAGTAGGGGGCACAGATACGCAGTATTTT
d_gene: .
v_gene: TRBV30
len: 14
j_gene: TRBJ2-3
abundance: .

CDR3aa: CASRPDGVVGGYTF
CDR3nt: TGTGCCAGCAGGCCAGACGGGGTGGTGGGTGGCTACACCTTC
d_gene: .
v_gene: TRBV7-8
len: 14
j_gene: TRBJ1-2
abundance: .

CDR3aa: CASSPGTSGSNEQFF
CDR3nt: TGTGCCAGCAGCCCCGGGACTAGCGGGAGCAATGAGCAGTTCTTC
d_gene: TRBD2
v_gene: TRBV7-9
len: 15
j_gene: TRBJ2-1
abundance: .

CDR3aa: CASKGSSTDTQYF
CDR3nt: TGTGCCAGTAAGGGTTCGAGCACAGATACGCAGTATTTT
d_gene: .
v_gene: TRBV7-6
len: 13
j_gene: TRBJ2-3
abundance: .

CDR3aa: CASSLWRGNTGELFF
CDR3nt: TGTGCCAGCAGTTTATGGAGGGGGAACACCGGGGAGCTGTTTTTT
d_gene: .
v_gene: TRBV27
len: 15
j_gene: TRBJ2-2
abundance: .

CDR3aa: CSALTGDEAFF
CDR3nt: TGCAGCGCCCTAACAGGGGATGAAGCTTTCTTT
d_gene: TRBD1
v_gene: TRBV29-1
len: 11
j_gene: TRBJ1-1
abundance: few

CDR3aa: CASSERWDASNEQFF
CDR3nt: TGTGCCAGCAGTGAGAGGTGGGACGCGAGCAATGAGCAGTTCTTC
d_gene: .
v_gene: TRBV2
len: 15
j_gene: TRBJ2-1
abundance: .

CDR3aa: CASSSGQVDGYTF
CDR3nt: TGCGCCAGCAGTTCGGGACAGGTTGATGGCTACACCTTC
d_gene: TRBD1
v_gene: TRBV10-2
len: 13
j_gene: TRBJ1-2
abundance: .

CDR3aa: CASSGFGEKLFF
CDR3nt: TGTGCCAGTTCGGGGTTCGGCGAAAAACTGTTTTTT
d_gene: .
v_gene: TRBV6-5
len: 12
j_gene: TRBJ1-4
abundance: .

CDR3aa: CASKLLAGVGGYYEQYF
CDR3nt: TGTGCCAGCAAACTACTAGCGGGAGTGGGAGGATACTACGAGCAGTACTTC
d_gene: TRBD2
v_gene: TRBV28
len: 17
j_gene: TRBJ2-7
abundance: .

CDR3aa: CASSIRGRNQPQHF
CDR3nt: TGTGCCAGTAGTATAAGAGGGCGAAATCAGCCCCAGCATTTT
d_gene: .
v_gene: TRBV19
len: 14
j_gene: TRBJ1-5
abundance: .

CDR3aa: CASSLQGHPNQPQHF
CDR3nt: TGTGCCAGCAGTCTACAGGGGCACCCAAATCAGCCCCAGCATTTT
d_gene: TRBD1
v_gene: TRBV9
len: 15
j_gene: TRBJ1-5
abundance: .